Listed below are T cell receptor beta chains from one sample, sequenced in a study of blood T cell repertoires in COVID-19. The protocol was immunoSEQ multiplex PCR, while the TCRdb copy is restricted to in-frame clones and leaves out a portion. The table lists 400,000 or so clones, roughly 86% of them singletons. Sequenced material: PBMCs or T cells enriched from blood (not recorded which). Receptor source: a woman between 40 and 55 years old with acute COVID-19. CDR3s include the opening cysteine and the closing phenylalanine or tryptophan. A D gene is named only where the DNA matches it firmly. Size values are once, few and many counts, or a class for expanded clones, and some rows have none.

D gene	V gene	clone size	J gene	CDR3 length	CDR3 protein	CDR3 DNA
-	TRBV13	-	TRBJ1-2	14	CASRKQGRDYGYTF	TGTGCCAGCAGAAAGCAGGGGAGAGACTATGGCTACACCTTC
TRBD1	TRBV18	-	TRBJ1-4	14	CASSPDRGLEKLFF	TGTGCCAGCTCACCAGACAGGGGGTTGGAAAAACTGTTTTTT
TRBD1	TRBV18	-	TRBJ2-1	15	CASSVGTGAYNEQFF	TGTGCCAGCTCAGTCGGGACAGGGGCCTACAATGAGCAGTTCTTC
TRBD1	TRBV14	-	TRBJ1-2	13	CASSQDRHEGYTF	TGTGCCAGCAGCCAGGACAGGCATGAAGGCTACACCTTC
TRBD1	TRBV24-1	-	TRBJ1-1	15	CATSVGQGVNTEAFF	TGTGCCACCAGTGTCGGACAGGGCGTGAACACTGAAGCTTTCTTT
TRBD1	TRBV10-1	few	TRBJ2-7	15	CASSDFGQGAGEQYF	TGCGCCAGCAGTGATTTCGGACAGGGGGCTGGAGAGCAGTACTTC
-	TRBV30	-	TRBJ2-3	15	CAWSFQQGSTDTQYF	TGTGCCTGGAGTTTCCAGCAGGGATCTACAGATACGCAGTATTTT
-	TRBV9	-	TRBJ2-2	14	CASSVQGTTGELFF	TGTGCCAGCAGCGTCCAGGGAACCACCGGGGAGCTGTTTTTT
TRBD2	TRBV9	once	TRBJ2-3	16	CASSVGGTSGTDTQYF	TGTGCCAGCAGCGTAGGGGGGACTAGCGGCACAGATACGCAGTATTTT
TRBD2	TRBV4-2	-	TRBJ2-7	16	CASSQALAGGRLEQYF	TGTGCCAGCAGCCAAGCCCTAGCGGGGGGGCGTCTCGAGCAGTACTTC
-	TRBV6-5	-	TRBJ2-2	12	CAGGRLHGELFF	TGTGCCGGAGGGCGCCTCCACGGGGAGCTGTTTTTT
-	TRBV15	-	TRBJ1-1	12	CATSRVGTEAFF	TGTGCCACCAGCAGAGTCGGGACTGAAGCTTTCTTT
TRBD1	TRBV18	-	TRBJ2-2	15	CASQLGTGDTGELFF	TGTGCCAGCCAGCTCGGGACAGGGGACACCGGGGAGCTGTTTTTT
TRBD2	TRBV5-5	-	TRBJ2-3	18	CASSPGLAGALSTDTQYF	TGTGCCAGCAGCCCGGGACTAGCGGGGGCCCTTAGCACAGATACGCAGTATTTT
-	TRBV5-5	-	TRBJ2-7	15	CASSLSAGAHYEQYF	TGTGCCAGCAGCTTGTCGGCAGGGGCCCACTACGAGCAGTACTTC
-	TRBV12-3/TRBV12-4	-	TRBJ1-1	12	CASSLGLGDAFF	TGTGCCAGCAGTTTGGGTCTCGGGGATGCTTTCTTT
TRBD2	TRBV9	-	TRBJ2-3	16	CASSVLASGGADTQYF	TGTGCCAGCAGCGTATTGGCTAGCGGGGGGGCAGATACGCAGTATTTT
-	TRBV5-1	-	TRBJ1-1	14	CASSLQGRYTEAFF	TGCGCCAGCAGCTTACAGGGTAGGTACACTGAAGCTTTCTTT
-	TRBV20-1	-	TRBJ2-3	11	CSASFSDTQYF	TGCAGTGCTAGTTTCTCGGATACGCAGTATTTT
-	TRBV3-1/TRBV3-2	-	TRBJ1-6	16	CASSQRPWGSGIPLHF	TGTGCCAGCAGCCAAAGACCGTGGGGATCAGGGATACCCCTCCACTTT
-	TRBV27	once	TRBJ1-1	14	CASRTLGGYTEAFF	TGTGCCAGCAGGACCTTGGGGGGGTACACTGAAGCTTTCTTT
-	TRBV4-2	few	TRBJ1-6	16	CASSPAVRQGISPLHF	TGTGCCAGCAGCCCTGCAGTACGTCAGGGGATTTCACCCCTCCACTTT
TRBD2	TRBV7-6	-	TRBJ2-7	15	CASSLTDGGVDEQYF	TGTGCCAGCAGCTTAACGGACGGGGGGGTAGACGAGCAGTACTTC
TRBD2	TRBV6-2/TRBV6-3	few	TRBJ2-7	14	CASSYSGGRNEQYF	TGTGCCAGCAGTTACTCGGGAGGGCGGAACGAGCAGTACTTC
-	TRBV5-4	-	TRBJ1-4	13	CASSVGQDEKLFF	TGTGCCAGCAGCGTCGGACAAGATGAAAAACTGTTTTTT
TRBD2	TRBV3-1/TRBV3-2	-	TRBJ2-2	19	CASSQDHGLAGGRFGELFF	TGTGCCAGCAGCCAAGACCACGGACTAGCGGGGGGCCGGTTCGGGGAGCTGTTTTTT
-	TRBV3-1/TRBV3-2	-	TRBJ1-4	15	CASSQPRATNEKLFF	TGTGCCAGCAGCCAACCAAGAGCAACTAATGAAAAACTGTTTTTT
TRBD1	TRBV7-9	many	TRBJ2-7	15	CASSSGQGAGDEQYF	TGTGCCAGCAGCTCGGGACAGGGGGCTGGGGACGAGCAGTACTTC
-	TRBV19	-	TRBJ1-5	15	CASSPRRGSNQPQHF	TGTGCCAGTAGTCCCCGAAGGGGAAGCAATCAGCCCCAGCATTTT